One and the same sample provided the 2 T cell receptor beta chains below, sequenced in a study of cytomegalovirus exposure and HLA in healthy donors (dated by TCRdb to the late 2010s). Receptor libraries were prepared by the immunoSEQ multiplex PCR assay. For the multiplex PCR, a mixture combining 60 forward primers for TCR Vbeta segments and 13 reverse primers for TCR Jbeta segments was used. Entries here come from immuneACCESS through TCRdb and include only in-frame sequences with V and J called. Some clones fail to appear in such tables; in the studies checked, an unresolved V gene covers under half of the shortfall, and the cause of the remainder is unknown. Present in this sample are 150,000 to 200,000 clones, around 80% of which were seen just once. The top ten clones comprise about 2.5% of the sample. Sequencing was performed on PBMCs. The receptor set was obtained from a woman aged 50 to 65 in good health and CMV-seronegative.

This rearrangement joins TRBV18 to TRBJ2-7, with a tentative D call TRBD2 (6 bases). With 6 bases removed from V and 2 bases from J, the gap between germline ends came to 11 bases. The germline V gene has CDR1 KGHSH and CDR2 LQKENI. CDR3 length equals 13 residues. The chain's CDR3 is CASSRDGTYEQYF. As DNA, the CDR3 is TGTGCCAGCTCGCGGGACGGCACCTACGAGCAGTACTTC.

This rearrangement joins TRBV18 to TRBJ1-6; the D gene is possibly TRBD1 (6 bases). Germline V gene data show CDR1 as KGHSH and CDR2 as LQKENI. Trimming stripped 4 bases from V and 4 bases from J, with 8 bases between. This CDR3 region has 14 residues. Written as DNA, the CDR3 is TGTGCCAGCTCACGGGACACTTATAATTCACCCCTCCACTTT. This sequence encodes CASSRDTYNSPLHF.